This T cell receptor (beta chain) was recovered during a study of OX40 agonist ivuxolimab in advanced cancers. This clone was detected once. Some clones are missing from TCRdb's copy, which holds only in-frame ones; the method was immunoSEQ multiplex PCR. The data contain 46,000 or so clones, around 87% of them singletons. V dropped 0 bases and J dropped 6 bases, with 3 bases sitting between them. This CDR3 region has 12 residues. CDR1 SGHDT and CDR2 YYEEEE come from the germline V gene. The specimen was CD4+ or CD8+ T cells sorted from blood, collected in a trial of the OX40 agonist ivuxolimab. This TCR was sampled from an adult with an advanced solid tumor such as melanoma, head and neck, liver or kidney cancer. The chain couples TRBV5-6 to TRBJ2-2; no reliable D call. The CDR3 reads CASSLVSGELFF. CDR3 DNA sequence: TGTGCCAGCAGCTTGGTATCCGGGGAGCTGTTTTTT.